The 13 T cell receptor beta chains given below trace back to one sample, sequenced in a study of Graves' ophthalmopathy and Graves' hyperthyroidism. Researchers took RNA transcripts and amplified TCR beta CDR3 regions from them. RT-PCR was first run with HTBI primers, then multiplex PCR in a second round. Using its own MiXCR run on the multiplex PCR reads, TCRdb lists one record per CDR3 protein. The sample has hundreds of thousands of distinct CDR3 sequences; about 24% are singletons. Sequences were obtained from peripheral blood. The receptors come from a woman aged 18-29 years with stable Graves' hyperthyroidism. Some clones in this sample may be carry-over from other donors' samples.

The sample holds a few counts of this clonotype. The chain has TRBV6-5 and TRBJ1-6; D is undetermined. V was trimmed by 5 bases and J by 7 bases, leaving 9 bases between them. CDR1 is MNHEY, CDR2 SVGAGI, per germline. The CDR3 is 13 amino acids. Here the CDR3 DNA reads TGTGCCAGCAGTCGAGACGGAAATTCACCCCTCCACTTT. Its protein is CASSRDGNSPLHF.

This clonotype has at least ten counts. The gene calls are TRBV6-5 and TRBJ1-2; maybe TRBD1 (6 bases). Germline CDR1 and CDR2: MNHEY and SVGAGI. Trimming stripped 6 bases from V and 3 bases from J, with 17 bases between. The CDR3 extends over 15 amino acids. CDR3 in amino acids: CASRSSDSGYYGYTF. In nucleotides, the CDR3 is TGTGCCAGCAGATCATCGGACAGCGGATACTATGGCTACACCTTC.

In this sample, this clonotype turned up a few times. J is TRBJ1-1 and V is TRBV13; TRBD1 matches 7 bases. Per the germline V gene, CDR1 is PRHDT and CDR2 is FYEKMQ (reference sequence). After removal of 4 bases from V and 3 bases from J, the junction contained 5 bases not matched to a gene. The CDR3 has 14 amino acids. CDR3 nucleotides: TGTGCCAGCAGCTCCAAGGACAGGTACACTGAAGCTTTCTTT. This codes for CASSSKDRYTEAFF.

This chain uses TRBV28 with TRBJ1-5; TRBD1 agrees at 7 bases. With 3 bases clipped from V and 7 bases from J, the junction kept 9 bases outside the gene matches. This CDR3 spans 15 amino acids. Looked up from germline, CDR1 is MDHEN and CDR2 is SYDVKM. DNA of the CDR3: TGTGCCAGCAGTTTTAACAGGGGATCAAGGCAGCCCCAGCATTTT. This codes for CASSFNRGSRQPQHF.

Only a few counts were recorded for this clonotype. The rearrangement joins TRBV6-1 to TRBJ1-5; D unresolved. Trimming pared 3 bases from V and 6 bases from J, leaving 12 bases between. Germline V gene lookup returns CDR1 MNHNS and CDR2 SASEGT. This CDR3 is 14 amino acids long. The CDR3 DNA is TGTGCCAGCAGTGACCTCGGGCCTTTTCAGCCCCAGCATTTT. This encodes CASSDLGPFQPQHF.

As to this clonotype: This may stem from a read error, because a much larger clone lies one nucleotide away. The chain combines TRBV5-5 with TRBJ2-7, with D unclear. The length of the CDR3 is 14 residues. V was cut by 3 bases and J by 2 bases, with 12 bases left in between. The V gene's germline CDR1 is SGHKS and CDR2 YYEKEE (reference sequence). CDR3 amino acids: CASSYRIWTYEQYF. The DNA of the CDR3 is TGTGCCAGCAGCTACAGAATCTGGACCTACGAGCAGTACTTC. The complete variable domain, with remaining parts taken from reference TRBV5-5 and TRBJ2-7, reads DAGVTQSPTHLIKTRGQQVTLRCSPISGHKSVSWYQQVLGQGPQFIFQYYEKEERGRGNFPDRFSARQFPNYSSELNVNALLLGDSALYLCASSYRIWTYEQYFGPGTRLTVT.

This clonotype has at least ten counts. A much larger clonotype is one base distant, so this may be a read error. This chain joins TRBV12-3 or TRBV12-4 and TRBJ2-7, with a possible D match to TRBD1 (6 bases). V lost 4 bases to trimming and J lost 3 bases, with 7 bases between them. There are 12 residues in the CDR3. CDR3 sequence: CASSWDIYEQYF. The DNA of the CDR3 is TGTGCCAGCAGTTGGGACATCTACGAGCAGTACTTC.

This clonotype was counted many times. The V call is TRBV20-1, the J call TRBJ2-5; the D gene is possibly TRBD2 (5 bases). CDR1 is DFQATT and CDR2 is SNEGSKA in the germline V gene (reference sequence). V was pared by 8 bases and J by 1 base, with 20 bases between. CDR3 length: 15 amino acids. DNA for the CDR3: TGCAGTACCTACCCTCCGGGGTCCCGCCAAGAGACCCAGTACTTC. It specifies CSTYPPGSRQETQYF.

Concerning this clonotype: As the CDR3 is not closed by the conserved phenylalanine or tryptophan, this likely results from a read error. V is TRBV15 and J is TRBJ1-5; D is unresolved. The CDR3 sequence is 15 residues long. Deletions cut 6 bases from V and 1 base from J, with 13 bases between. Germline assignment: CDR1 LNHNV and CDR2 YYDKDF (reference sequence). DNA of the CDR3: TGTGCCACCAGTCCCCTTCCGGGCAGCAATCAGCCCCAGCATGTT. This sequence encodes CATSPLPGSNQPQHV.

There are many counts of this clonotype. CDR3 bases: TGCGCCAGCAGCTTGGTCCCCTACGGGAACACTGAAGCTTTCTTT. Residues: CASSLVPYGNTEAFF. This sequence joins TRBV5-1 and TRBJ1-1; D gene unclear. CDR1 and CDR2 (germline): SGHRS, YFSETQ. Between the trimmed V and J ends, which lost 0 bases and 1 base, there was a span of 10 bases. CDR3 size: 15 residues.

This clonotype has at least ten counts. The V gene is TRBV2, the J gene TRBJ2-7; D might be TRBD2 (6 bases). V was cut by 6 bases and J by 0 bases, with 18 bases left in between. Germline CDR1 SNHLY, CDR2 FYNNEI. CDR3 length equals 16 residues. For the CDR3, the DNA is TGTGCCAGCAGGCAAGAGGCGGGGTGGAGCTCCTACGAGCAGTACTTC. This codes for CASRQEAGWSSYEQYF. Based on the CDR3 plus reference TRBV2 and TRBJ2-7, the full variable domain is EPEVTQTPSHQVTQMGQEVILRCVPISNHLYFYWYRQILGQKVEFLVSFYNNEISEKSEIFDDQFSVERPDGSNFTLKIRSTKLEDSAMYFCASRQEAGWSSYEQYFGPGTRLTVT.

This clonotype was recorded many times. The chain recombines TRBV11-2 with TRBJ2-7, with D possibly being TRBD1 or TRBD2 (7 bases each). Germline CDR1 is SGHAT and CDR2 is FQNNGV. The CDR3 covers 17 residues. Trimming removed 3 bases at V and 2 bases at J, with 20 bases between. The DNA for the CDR3 is TGTGCCAGCAGCTTGTCCCCCGGGACAGCGGGAACCTACGAGCAGTACTTC. This gives the protein CASSLSPGTAGTYEQYF.

The CDR3 nucleotides are TGCAGTGCTCCAGACCGGGCAGTCAGCACAGATACGCAGTATTTT. Amino acids: CSAPDRAVSTDTQYF. The chain carries TRBV20-1 and TRBJ2-3, with unresolved D. Trimming shortened V by 5 bases and J by 0 bases, and 15 bases separated the two germline ends. Germline CDR1 is DFQATT and CDR2 is SNEGSKA (reference sequence). The CDR3 runs 15 residues.